This is a list of T cell receptor beta chains from one sample in a study of cytomegalovirus exposure and HLA in healthy donors. Data came from immunoSEQ multiplex PCR; TCRdb stores just in-frame clones and leaves some out. The sample shows about 130,000 clones, around four fifths of them seen only once. The sequencing sample was made of PBMCs. The receptors come from a boy under 18 in good health and CMV-seronegative. The conserved cysteine and the conserved F or W are not part of the CDR3 here.

V	J	CDR3
TRBV27	TRBJ2-7	ASKATSGLYEQY
TRBV6-1	TRBJ2-1	ASSPYRAYNEQF
TRBV6-1	TRBJ2-1	ASSPPPLYNEQF
TRBV28	TRBJ2-1	ASSLRSNLNEQF
TRBV6-1	TRBJ2-2	ASSSTGELF
TRBV6-5	TRBJ2-7	ASSPLAGGPSGQY
TRBV7-2	TRBJ2-5	ASGDFQETQY
TRBV5-4	TRBJ2-7	ASSFMSSYEQY
TRBV7-2	TRBJ2-5	ASSPQETQY
TRBV7-6	TRBJ2-5	ASSLAPRTSEETQY
TRBV7-9	TRBJ2-7	ASSPREGEGFYEQY
TRBV5-1	TRBJ2-1	ASSSPGLGDNEQF
TRBV4-1	TRBJ1-4	ASSHSIQDNEKLF
TRBV2	TRBJ2-3	ASSEVLSSTDTQY
TRBV5-4	TRBJ2-7	ASSFEGGRVSEQY
TRBV7-2	TRBJ2-2	ASSLRRVDGELF